This T cell receptor beta chain was obtained from a study of blood T cell repertoires in COVID-19. Participants' own reports of clinical history determined their cohort assignment. Each exposed participant met a COVID-19 case in the 2 weeks preceding study entry. The CDR3 is 15 residues long. CDR1 and CDR2 (germline): MNHEY, SVGAGI. Trimming took off 5 bases at V and 0 bases at J, with 11 bases between the two ends. Some clones are missing from TCRdb's copy, which holds only in-frame ones; the method was immunoSEQ multiplex PCR. Of 200,000 to 250,000 clones listed, 75% to 90% are singletons. V gene TRBV6-5 combines with J gene TRBJ1-3; D uncertain. The source is a woman in her 30s who had been exposed to COVID-19. Sequencing used PBMCs or T cells enriched from blood (not recorded which). The CDR3 nucleotides read TGTGCCAGCAGTCCCGGGTTTCACTCTGGAAACACCATATATTTT. Amino acid sequence: CASSPGFHSGNTIYF.